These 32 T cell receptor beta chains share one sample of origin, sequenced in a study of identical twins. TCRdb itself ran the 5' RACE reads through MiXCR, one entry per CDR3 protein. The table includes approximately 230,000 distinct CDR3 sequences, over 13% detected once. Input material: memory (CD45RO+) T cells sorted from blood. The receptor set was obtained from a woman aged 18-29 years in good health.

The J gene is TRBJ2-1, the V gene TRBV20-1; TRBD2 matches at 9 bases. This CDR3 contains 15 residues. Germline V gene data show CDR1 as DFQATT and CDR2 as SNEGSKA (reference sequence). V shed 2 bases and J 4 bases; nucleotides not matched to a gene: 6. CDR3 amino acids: CSARLAGVKYNEQFF. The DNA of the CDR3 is TGCAGTGCTAGATTAGCGGGAGTCAAGTACAATGAGCAGTTCTTC.

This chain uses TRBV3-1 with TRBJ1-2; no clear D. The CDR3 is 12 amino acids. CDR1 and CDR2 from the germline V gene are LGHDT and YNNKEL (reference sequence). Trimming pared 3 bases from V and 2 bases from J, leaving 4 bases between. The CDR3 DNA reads TGTGCCAGCAGCCAGACCAACTATGGCTACACCTTC. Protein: CASSQTNYGYTF.

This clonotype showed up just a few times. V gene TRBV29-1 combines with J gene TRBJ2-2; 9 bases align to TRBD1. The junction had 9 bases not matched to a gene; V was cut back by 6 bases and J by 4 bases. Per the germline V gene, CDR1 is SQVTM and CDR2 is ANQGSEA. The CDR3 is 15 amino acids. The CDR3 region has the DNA TGCAGCGTCGATGGGGGGACAGGGCGCACCGGGGAGCTGTTTTTT. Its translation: CSVDGGTGRTGELFF.

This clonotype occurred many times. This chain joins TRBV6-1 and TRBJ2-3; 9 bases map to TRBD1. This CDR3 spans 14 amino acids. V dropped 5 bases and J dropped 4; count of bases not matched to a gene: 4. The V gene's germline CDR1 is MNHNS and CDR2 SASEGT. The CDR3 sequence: CASSTRTGADTQYF. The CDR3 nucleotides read TGTGCCAGCAGTACCCGGACAGGGGCAGATACGCAGTATTTT.

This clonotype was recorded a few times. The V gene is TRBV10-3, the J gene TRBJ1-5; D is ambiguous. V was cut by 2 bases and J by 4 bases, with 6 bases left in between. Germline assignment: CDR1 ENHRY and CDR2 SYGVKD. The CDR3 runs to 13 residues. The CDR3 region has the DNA TGTGCCATCAGTGAGGCAGAGAATCAGCCCCAGCATTTT. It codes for CAISEAENQPQHF.

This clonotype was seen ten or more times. CDR3 coding DNA: TGTGCCAGCTCGCGAGGGACAAACACTGAAGCTTTCTTT. Residues: CASSRGTNTEAFF. J is TRBJ1-1 and V is TRBV18; D perhaps matches TRBD1 (6 bases). Germline loops: CDR1 KGHSH, CDR2 LQKENI. The CDR3 is 13 residues long. V lost 6 bases to trimming and J lost 2 bases, with 10 bases between them.

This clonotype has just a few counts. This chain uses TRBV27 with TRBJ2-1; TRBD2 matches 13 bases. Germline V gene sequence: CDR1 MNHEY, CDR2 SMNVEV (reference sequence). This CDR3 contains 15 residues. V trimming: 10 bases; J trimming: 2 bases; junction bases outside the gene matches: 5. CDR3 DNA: TGTGCCACCGAGACTAGCGGGAGGACCTACAATGAGCAGTTCTTC. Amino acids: CATETSGRTYNEQFF.

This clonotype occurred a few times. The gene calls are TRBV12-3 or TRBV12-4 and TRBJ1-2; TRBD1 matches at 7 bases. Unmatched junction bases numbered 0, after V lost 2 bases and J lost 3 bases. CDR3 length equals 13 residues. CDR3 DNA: TGTGCCAGCAGTTTACAGGGGGACTATGGCTACACCTTC. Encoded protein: CASSLQGDYGYTF.

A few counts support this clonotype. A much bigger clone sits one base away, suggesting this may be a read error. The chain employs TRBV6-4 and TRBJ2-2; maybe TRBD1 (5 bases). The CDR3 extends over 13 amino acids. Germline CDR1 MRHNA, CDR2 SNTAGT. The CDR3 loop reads CANSARDTGELFF. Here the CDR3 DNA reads TGTGCCAACAGTGCCAGGGACACCGGGGAGCTGTTTTTT.

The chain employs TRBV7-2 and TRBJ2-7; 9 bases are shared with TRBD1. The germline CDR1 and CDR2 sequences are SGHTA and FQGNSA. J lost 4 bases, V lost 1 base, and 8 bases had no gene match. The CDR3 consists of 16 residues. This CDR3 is CASSLGLRQGGYEQYF. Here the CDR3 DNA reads TGTGCCAGCAGCTTAGGACTGAGACAGGGGGGGTACGAGCAGTACTTC.

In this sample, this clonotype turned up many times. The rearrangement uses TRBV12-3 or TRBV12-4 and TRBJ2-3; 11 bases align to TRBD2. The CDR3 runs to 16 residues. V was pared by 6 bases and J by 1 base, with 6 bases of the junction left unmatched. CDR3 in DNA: TGTGCCAGCAGGCGACGTAGCGGGAGGGGCACAGATACGCAGTATTTT. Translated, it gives CASRRRSGRGTDTQYF.

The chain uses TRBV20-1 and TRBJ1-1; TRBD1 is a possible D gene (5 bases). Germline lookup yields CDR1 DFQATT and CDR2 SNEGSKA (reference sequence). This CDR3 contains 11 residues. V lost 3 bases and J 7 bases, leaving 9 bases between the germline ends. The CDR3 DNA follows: TGCAGTGCTAGGAGACAGAATGAAGCTTTCTTT. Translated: CSARRQNEAFF.

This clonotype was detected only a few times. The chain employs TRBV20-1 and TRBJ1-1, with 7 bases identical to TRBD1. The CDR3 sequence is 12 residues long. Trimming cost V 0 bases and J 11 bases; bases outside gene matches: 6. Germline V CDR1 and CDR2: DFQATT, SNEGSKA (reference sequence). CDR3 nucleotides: TGCAGTGCTAGAGATGAGGGGGCGCAGGCTTTCTTT. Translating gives CSARDEGAQAFF.

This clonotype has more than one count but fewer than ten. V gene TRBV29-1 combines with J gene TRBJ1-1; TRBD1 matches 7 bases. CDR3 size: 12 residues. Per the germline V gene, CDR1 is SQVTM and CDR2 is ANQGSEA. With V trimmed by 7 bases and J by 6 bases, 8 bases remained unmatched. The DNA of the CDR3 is TGCAGCGCCGAAACAGGGGCGCCTGAAGCTTTCTTT. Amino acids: CSAETGAPEAFF.

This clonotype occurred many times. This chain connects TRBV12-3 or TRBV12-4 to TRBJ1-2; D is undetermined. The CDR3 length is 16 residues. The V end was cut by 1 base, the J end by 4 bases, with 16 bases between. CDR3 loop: CASSLGSFDGGYGYTF. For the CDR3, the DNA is TGTGCCAGCAGTTTAGGGTCTTTCGACGGTGGCTATGGCTACACCTTC.

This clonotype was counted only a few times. The CDR3 here is CASRRQGNTGELFF. The DNA for the CDR3 is TGTGCCAGCAGGAGACAGGGGAACACCGGGGAGCTGTTTTTT. This sequence joins TRBV12-3 or TRBV12-4 and TRBJ2-2; 7 bases are shared with TRBD1. This CDR3 contains 14 residues. The ends lost 6 bases at V and 1 base at J; junction bases unmatched: 2.

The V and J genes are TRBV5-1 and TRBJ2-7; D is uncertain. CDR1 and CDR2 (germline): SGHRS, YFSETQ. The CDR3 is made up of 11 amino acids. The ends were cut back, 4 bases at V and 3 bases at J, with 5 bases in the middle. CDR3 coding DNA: TGCGCCAGCAGCGACTTCTACGAGCAGTACTTC. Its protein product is CASSDFYEQYF.

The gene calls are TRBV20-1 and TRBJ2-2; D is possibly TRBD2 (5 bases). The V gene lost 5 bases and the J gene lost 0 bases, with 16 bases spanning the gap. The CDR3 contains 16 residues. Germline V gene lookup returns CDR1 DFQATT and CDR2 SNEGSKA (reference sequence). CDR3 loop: CSALTPGLSNTGELFF. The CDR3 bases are TGCAGTGCTCTCACCCCCGGACTGTCGAACACCGGGGAGCTGTTTTTT.

CDR3 region: CASSVSSRMNTEAFF. The CDR3 region has the DNA TGTGCCAGCAGTGTGAGTAGTAGGATGAACACTGAAGCTTTCTTT. V usage is TRBV2 and J usage is TRBJ1-1; D gene uncertain. Germline loops: CDR1 SNHLY, CDR2 FYNNEI. V was clipped by 4 bases and J by 0 bases, with 12 bases between them. The CDR3 is 15 amino acids.

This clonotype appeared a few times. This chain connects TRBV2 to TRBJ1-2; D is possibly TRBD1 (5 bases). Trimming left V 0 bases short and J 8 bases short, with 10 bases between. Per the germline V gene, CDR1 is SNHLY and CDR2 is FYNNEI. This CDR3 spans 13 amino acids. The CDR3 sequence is CASSEAGVGGYTF. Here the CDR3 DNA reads TGTGCCAGCAGTGAAGCGGGGGTGGGCGGCTACACCTTC.

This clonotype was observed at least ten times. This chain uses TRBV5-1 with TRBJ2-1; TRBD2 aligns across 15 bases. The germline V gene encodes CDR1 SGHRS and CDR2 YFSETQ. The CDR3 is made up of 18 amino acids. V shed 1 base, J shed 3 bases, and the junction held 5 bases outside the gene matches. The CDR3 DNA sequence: TGCGCCAGCAGCTTGAGGACTAGCGGGGGGGCCCACTACAATGAGCAGTTCTTC. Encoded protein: CASSLRTSGGAHYNEQFF.

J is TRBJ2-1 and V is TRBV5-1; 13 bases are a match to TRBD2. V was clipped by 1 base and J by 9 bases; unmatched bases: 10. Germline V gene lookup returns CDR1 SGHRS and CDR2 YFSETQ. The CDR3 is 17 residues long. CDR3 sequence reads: CASSLLLLAGGPGEQFF. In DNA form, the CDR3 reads TGCGCCAGCAGCTTGCTCCTACTAGCGGGAGGGCCGGGTGAGCAGTTCTTC.

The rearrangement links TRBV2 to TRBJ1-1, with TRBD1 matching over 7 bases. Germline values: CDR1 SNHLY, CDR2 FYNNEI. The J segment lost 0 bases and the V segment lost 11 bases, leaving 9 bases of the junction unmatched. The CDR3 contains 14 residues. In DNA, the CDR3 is TGTGCCGGACGACAGGGCTCTTTGAACACTGAAGCTTTCTTT. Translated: CAGRQGSLNTEAFF. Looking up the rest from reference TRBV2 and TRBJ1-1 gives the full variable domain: EPEVTQTPSHQVTQMGQEVILRCVPISNHLYFYWYRQILGQKVEFLVSFYNNEISEKSEIFDDQFSVERPDGSNFTLKIRSTKLEDSAMYFCAGRQGSLNTEAFFGQGTRLTVV.

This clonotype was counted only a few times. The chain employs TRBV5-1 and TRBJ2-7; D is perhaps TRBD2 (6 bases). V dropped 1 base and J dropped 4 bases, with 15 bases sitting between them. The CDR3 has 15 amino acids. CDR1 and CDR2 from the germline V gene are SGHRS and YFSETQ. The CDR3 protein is CASSLSGEVLYEQYF. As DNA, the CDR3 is TGCGCCAGCAGCTTGTCTGGGGAGGTATTGTACGAGCAGTACTTC. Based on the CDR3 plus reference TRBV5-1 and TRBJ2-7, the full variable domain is KAGVTQTPRYLIKTRGQQVTLSCSPISGHRSVSWYQQTPGQGLQFLFEYFSETQRNKGNFPGRFSGRQFSNSRSEMNVSTLELGDSALYLCASSLSGEVLYEQYFGPGTRLTVT.

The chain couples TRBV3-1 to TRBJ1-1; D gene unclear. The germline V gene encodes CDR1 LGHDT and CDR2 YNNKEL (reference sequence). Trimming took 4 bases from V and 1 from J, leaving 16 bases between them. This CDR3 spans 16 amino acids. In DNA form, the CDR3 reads TGTGCCAGCAGCCCTTGGGGAGTGTTCAAGAACACTGAAGCTTTCTTT. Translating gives CASSPWGVFKNTEAFF. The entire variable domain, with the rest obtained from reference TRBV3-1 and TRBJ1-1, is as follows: DTAVSQTPKYLVTQMGNDKSIKCEQNLGHDTMYWYKQDSKKFLKIMFSYNNKELIINETVPNRFSPKSPDKAHLNLHINSLELGDSAVYFCASSPWGVFKNTEAFFGQGTRLTVV.

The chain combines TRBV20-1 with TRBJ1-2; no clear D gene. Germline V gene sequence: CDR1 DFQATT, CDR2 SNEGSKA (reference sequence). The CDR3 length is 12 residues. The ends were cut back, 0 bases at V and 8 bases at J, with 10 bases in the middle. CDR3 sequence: CSARDSQGGYTF. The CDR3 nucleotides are TGCAGTGCTAGAGATAGTCAAGGAGGCTACACCTTC.

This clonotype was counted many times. The CDR3 loop is CASSLGGRSYYGYTF. The CDR3 region has the DNA TGTGCCAGCAGTCTGGGCGGCAGGTCGTACTATGGCTACACCTTC. This chain connects TRBV6-1 to TRBJ1-2; no firm D call. Germline CDR1 MNHNS, CDR2 SASEGT. The CDR3 contains 15 residues. Trimming pared 5 bases from V and 3 bases from J, leaving 16 bases between.

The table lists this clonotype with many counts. The CDR3 is CASSLRGSYNEQFF. The CDR3 region has the DNA TGTGCCAGCAGCTTACGGGGGTCCTACAATGAGCAGTTCTTC. The genes are TRBV11-3 and TRBJ2-1; tentative D call: TRBD2 (6 bases). V lost 2 bases to trimming and J lost 1 base, with 6 bases between them. The CDR3 totals 14 residues. The germline CDR1 and CDR2 sequences are SGHNT and YENEEA.

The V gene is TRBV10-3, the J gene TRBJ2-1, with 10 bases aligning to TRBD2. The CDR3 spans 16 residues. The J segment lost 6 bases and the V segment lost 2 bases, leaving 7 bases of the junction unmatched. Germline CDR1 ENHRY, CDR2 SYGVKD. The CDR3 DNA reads TGTGCCATCAGTGAGGCTAGCGGGAGAGGGGGCAATGAGCAGTTCTTC. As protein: CAISEASGRGGNEQFF.

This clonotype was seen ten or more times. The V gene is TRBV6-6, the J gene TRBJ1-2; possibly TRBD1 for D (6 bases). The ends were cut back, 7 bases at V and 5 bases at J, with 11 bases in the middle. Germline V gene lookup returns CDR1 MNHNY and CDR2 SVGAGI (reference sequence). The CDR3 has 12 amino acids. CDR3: CASNNREYGYTF. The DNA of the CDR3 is TGTGCCAGCAATAACAGGGAATATGGCTACACCTTC.

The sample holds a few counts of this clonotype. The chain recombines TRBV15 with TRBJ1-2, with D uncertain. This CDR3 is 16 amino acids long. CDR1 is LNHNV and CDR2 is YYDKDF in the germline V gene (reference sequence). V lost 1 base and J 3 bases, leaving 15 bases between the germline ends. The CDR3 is CATSRAVGTAYYGYTF. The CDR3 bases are TGTGCCACCAGCAGAGCTGTAGGTACAGCCTACTATGGCTACACCTTC.

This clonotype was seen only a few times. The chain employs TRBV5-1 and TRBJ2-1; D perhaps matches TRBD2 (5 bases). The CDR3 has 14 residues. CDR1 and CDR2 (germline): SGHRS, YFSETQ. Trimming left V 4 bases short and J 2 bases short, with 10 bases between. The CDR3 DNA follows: TGCGCCAGCAGCGGAGCGGTACCCTACAATGAGCAGTTCTTC. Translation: CASSGAVPYNEQFF.